The 3 T cell receptor beta chains listed next were all sequenced from one sample in a study of glioma-infiltrating T cells. Amplification of TCR alpha and beta CDR3 regions from RNA used iRepertoire nested multiplex PCR. One entry per CDR3 protein, called by TCRdb with MiXCR from the multiplex PCR reads. The sample yields roughly 120,000 distinct CDR3 sequences, 23% seen once. What was sequenced was glioma tissue, nonneoplastic brain tissue, or PBMCs (not recorded which). The receptors shown here come from a human donor with low-grade glioma or glioblastoma, undergoing nonglioma brain surgery, or in good health (not recorded which).

This clonotype appeared a few times. This sequence joins TRBV12-5 and TRBJ1-2; D is undetermined. V gave up 2 bases and J gave up 4 bases, with 17 bases separating them. Germline V CDR1 and CDR2: LGHNT, FRNRAP. The CDR3 is 16 residues long. CDR3 DNA: TGTGCTAGTGGTTTGTGTAAGTCCCTATCGGGCTATGGCTACACCTTC. The encoded protein is CASGLCKSLSGYGYTF.

The gene calls are TRBV19 and TRBJ1-5; D might be TRBD1 (6 bases). The CDR3 consists of 13 residues. Trimming pared 2 bases from V and 10 bases from J, leaving 12 bases between. The V gene's germline CDR1 is LNHDA and CDR2 SQIVND (reference sequence). CDR3 loop: CASSINRDPPQHF. For the CDR3, the DNA is TGTGCCAGTAGTATAAACAGGGATCCTCCCCAGCATTTT.

This clonotype was observed at least ten times. The chain has TRBV14 and TRBJ2-3, with no clear D. The germline CDR1 and CDR2 sequences are SGHDN and FVKESK. The ends were cut back, 4 bases at V and 2 bases at J, with 13 bases in the middle. CDR3 size: 15 residues. The CDR3 sequence is CASSRGNVITDTQYF. DNA for the CDR3: TGTGCCAGCAGCCGAGGCAACGTGATCACAGATACGCAGTATTTT.